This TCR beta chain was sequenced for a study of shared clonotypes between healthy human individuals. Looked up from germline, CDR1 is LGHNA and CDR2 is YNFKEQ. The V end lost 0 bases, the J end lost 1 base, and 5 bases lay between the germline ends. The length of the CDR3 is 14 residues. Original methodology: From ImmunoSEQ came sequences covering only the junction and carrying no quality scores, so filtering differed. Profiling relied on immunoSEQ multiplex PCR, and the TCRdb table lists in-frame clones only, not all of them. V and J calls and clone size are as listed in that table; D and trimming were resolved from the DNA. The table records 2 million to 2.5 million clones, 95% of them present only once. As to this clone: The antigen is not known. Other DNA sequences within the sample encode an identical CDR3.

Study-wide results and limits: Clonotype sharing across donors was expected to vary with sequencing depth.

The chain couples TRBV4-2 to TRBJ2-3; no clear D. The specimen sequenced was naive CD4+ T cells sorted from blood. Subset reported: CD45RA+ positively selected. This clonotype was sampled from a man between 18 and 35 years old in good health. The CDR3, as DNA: TGTGCCAGCAGCCAAGATCGGGGCACAGATACGCAGTATTTT. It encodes CASSQDRGTDTQYF.